What follows are 8 T cell receptor beta chains derived from one specimen sequenced in a study of T cells in Graves' hyperthyroidism and ophthalmopathy. Amplification of TCR beta CDR3 regions was performed using RNA transcripts as template. First-round RT-PCR of the TCR CDR3 relied on the HTBI primer set. TCRdb analysed the multiplex PCR reads with MiXCR anew, one entry per CDR3 protein. The sample lists 300,000 to 450,000 distinct CDR3 sequences; about 14% were seen once. Sequencing input: blood. Every receptor here comes from a woman aged 55 to 70 with Graves' hyperthyroidism.

This clonotype came up many times. This chain uses TRBV2 with TRBJ1-1; unclear D gene. Trimming removed 4 bases at V and 8 bases at J, with 11 bases between. CDR1 and CDR2 from the germline V gene are SNHLY and FYNNEI. The CDR3 is made up of 12 amino acids. This chain's CDR3 is CASSGLSGEAFF. CDR3 nucleotides: TGTGCCAGCAGTGGATTATCGGGCGAAGCTTTCTTT.

The chain couples TRBV29-1 to TRBJ1-4, with D possibly matching TRBD1 (5 bases). The CDR3 totals 12 residues. The germline V gene encodes CDR1 SQVTM and CDR2 ANQGSEA. V was clipped by 7 bases and J by 5 bases, with 11 bases between them. The DNA of the CDR3 is TGCAGCGCTGGGACGGGGAATGAAAAACTGTTTTTT. Its protein product is CSAGTGNEKLFF.

At least ten counts were recorded for this clonotype. The genes are TRBV11-2 and TRBJ2-5; D might be TRBD1 or TRBD2, each matching 5 bases. The germline gives CDR1 SGHAT, CDR2 FQNNGV. This CDR3 has 16 residues. The V gene lost 5 bases and the J gene lost 0 bases, with 16 bases spanning the gap. CDR3 DNA: TGTGCCAGCAGCCCCCCGGGGCTCCCGTACCAAGAGACCCAGTACTTC. It translates to CASSPPGLPYQETQYF.

The CDR3 loop reads CASSLAPGTWNIQYF. The CDR3 DNA is TGTGCCAGCAGCTTAGCCCCGGGGACGTGGAACATTCAGTACTTC. J is TRBJ2-4 and V is TRBV7-8; D could derive from TRBD1 or TRBD2 (5 bases each). This CDR3 region has 15 residues. V dropped 0 bases and J dropped 7 bases, with 13 bases sitting between them. Per the germline V gene, CDR1 is SGHVS and CDR2 is FQNEAQ.

This clonotype was seen only a few times. A much larger clonotype is one base distant, so this may be a read error. The J gene is TRBJ2-1, the V gene TRBV2, with 9 bases fitting TRBD1. The J call is in doubt because the DNA end fits TRBJ2-7 better. The CDR3 is made up of 15 amino acids. Germline V gene lookup returns CDR1 SNHLY and CDR2 FYNNEI. The CDR3 protein is CASRNRGHSYNEQYF. The DNA of the CDR3 is TGTGCCAGCAGAAACAGGGGGCATAGCTACAATGAGCAGTACTTC.

This rearrangement joins TRBV20-1 to TRBJ1-4; TRBD1 aligns across 10 bases. Germline CDR1 is DFQATT and CDR2 is SNEGSKA (reference sequence). Trimming took 3 bases from V and 6 from J; bases not matched to a gene: 1. CDR3 length: 13 residues. CDR3 sequence reads: CSARTGGDEKLFF. The CDR3 nucleotides are TGCAGTGCTAGGACAGGGGGCGATGAAAAACTGTTTTTT.

This clonotype was found many times. The chain uses TRBV29-1 and TRBJ1-1, with D possibly matching TRBD1 (5 bases). This CDR3 has 13 amino acids. CDR1 is SQVTM, CDR2 ANQGSEA, per germline. V gave up 5 bases and J gave up 0 bases, with 10 bases separating them. The CDR3 spells CSVIRGVNTEAFF. The CDR3 coding sequence is TGCAGCGTTATCCGGGGGGTGAACACTGAAGCTTTCTTT. Complete variable domain (other parts from reference TRBV29-1 and TRBJ1-1): SAVISQKPSRDICQRGTSLTIQCQVDSQVTMMFWYRQQPGQSLTLIATANQGSEATYESGFVIDKFPISRPNLTFSTLTVSNMSPEDSSIYLCSVIRGVNTEAFFGQGTRLTVV.

This clonotype was detected ten times or more. V usage is TRBV28 and J usage is TRBJ2-7; D remains ambiguous. The germline V and J ends were trimmed by 5 bases and 7 bases, with 9 bases remaining between them. Germline CDR1 and CDR2: MDHEN and SYDVKM. The CDR3 totals 11 residues. Written as DNA, the CDR3 is TGTGCCAGCAGTCTTTCACGGGAGCAGTACTTC. It yields the protein CASSLSREQYF.